This T cell receptor beta chain was obtained from a study of blood T cell repertoires in COVID-19. The cohort comprised adults aged about 18 to 89 years residing in approximately 22 US areas. The CDR3 sequence is 14 residues long. The germline V and J ends were trimmed by 5 bases and 0 bases, with 11 bases remaining between them. Germline V CDR1 and CDR2: SGHAT, FQNNGV. Assay used: immunoSEQ multiplex PCR; TCRdb lists only in-frame clones, some missing. The sample has a few hundred thousand clones, around 87% seen once. The J gene is TRBJ2-7, the V gene TRBV11-2, with D possibly matching TRBD2 (5 bases). This clonotype originated in a young man who had recovered from COVID-19. Material: PBMCs or T cells enriched from blood (not recorded which). The CDR3 DNA follows: TGTGCCAGCAGCGCTCGACGGGGCTCCTACGAGCAGTACTTC. Its translation: CASSARRGSYEQYF.